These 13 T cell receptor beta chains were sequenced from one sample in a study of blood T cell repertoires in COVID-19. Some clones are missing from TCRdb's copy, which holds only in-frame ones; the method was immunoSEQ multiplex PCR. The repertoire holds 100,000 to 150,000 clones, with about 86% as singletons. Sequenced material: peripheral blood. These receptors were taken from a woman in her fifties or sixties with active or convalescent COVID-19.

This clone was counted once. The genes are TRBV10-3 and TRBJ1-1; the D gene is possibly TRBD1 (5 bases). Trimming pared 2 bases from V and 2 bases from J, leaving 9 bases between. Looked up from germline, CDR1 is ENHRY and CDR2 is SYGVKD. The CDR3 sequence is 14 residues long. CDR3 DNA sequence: TGTGCCATCAGTGAGGGGGCAGTTAACACTGAAGCTTTCTTT. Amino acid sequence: CAISEGAVNTEAFF.

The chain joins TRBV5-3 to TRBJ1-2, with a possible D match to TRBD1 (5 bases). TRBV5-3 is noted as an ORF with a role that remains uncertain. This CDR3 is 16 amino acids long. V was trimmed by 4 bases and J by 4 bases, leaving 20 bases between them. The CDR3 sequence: CARSPSLGGRVYGYTF. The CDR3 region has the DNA TGTGCCAGAAGCCCGAGCTTGGGAGGCAGGGTCTATGGCTACACCTTC.

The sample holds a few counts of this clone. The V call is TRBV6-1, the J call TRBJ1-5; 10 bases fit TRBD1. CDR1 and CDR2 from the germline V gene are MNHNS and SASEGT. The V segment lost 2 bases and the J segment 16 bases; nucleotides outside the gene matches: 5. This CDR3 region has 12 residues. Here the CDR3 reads CASSEWDRGDHF. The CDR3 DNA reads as TGTGCCAGCAGTGAATGGGACAGGGGAGATCATTTT.

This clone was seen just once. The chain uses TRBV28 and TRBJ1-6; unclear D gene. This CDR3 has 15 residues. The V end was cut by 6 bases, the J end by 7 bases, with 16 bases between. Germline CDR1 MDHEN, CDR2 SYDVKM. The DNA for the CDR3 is TGTGCCAGCAGCCGCCCCAGAGGTCCAAATTCACCCCTCCACTTT. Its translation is CASSRPRGPNSPLHF. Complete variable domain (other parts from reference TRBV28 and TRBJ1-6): DVKVTQSSRYLVKRTGEKVFLECVQDMDHENMFWYRQDPGLGLRLIYFSYDVKMKEKGDIPEGYSVSREKKERFSLILESASTNQTSMYLCASSRPRGPNSPLHFGNGTRLTVT.

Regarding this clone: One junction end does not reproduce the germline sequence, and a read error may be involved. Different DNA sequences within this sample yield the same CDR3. The CDR3, as DNA: TGCGCCAGTAGCCAAGGAGGGGGACAGTCCACTGGCTACACCTTC. Its translation: CASSQGGGQSTGYTF. This chain joins TRBV4-3 and TRBJ1-2; 7 nucleotides agree with TRBD1. The germline V gene has CDR1 LGHNA and CDR2 YSLEER. The length of the CDR3 is 15 residues.

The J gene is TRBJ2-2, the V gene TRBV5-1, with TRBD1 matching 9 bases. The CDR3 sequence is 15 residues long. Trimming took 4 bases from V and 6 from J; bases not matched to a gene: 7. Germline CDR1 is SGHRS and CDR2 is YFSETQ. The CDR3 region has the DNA TGCGCCAGCAGCCCTGGACAGGGGAAGGCCGGGGAGCTGTTTTTT. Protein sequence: CASSPGQGKAGELFF.

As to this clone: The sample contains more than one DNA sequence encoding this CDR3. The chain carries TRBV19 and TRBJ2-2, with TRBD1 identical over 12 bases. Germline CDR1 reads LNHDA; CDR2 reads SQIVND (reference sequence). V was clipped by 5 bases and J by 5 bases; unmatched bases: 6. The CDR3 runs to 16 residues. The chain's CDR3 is CASSGGQGAGTGELFF. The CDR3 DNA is TGTGCCAGTAGTGGGGGACAGGGGGCAGGTACCGGGGAGCTGTTTTTT. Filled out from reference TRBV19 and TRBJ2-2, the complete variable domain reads DGGITQSPKYLFRKEGQNVTLSCEQNLNHDAMYWYRQDPGQGLRLIYYSQIVNDFQKGDIAEGYSVSREKKESFPLTVTSAQKNPTAFYLCASSGGQGAGTGELFFGEGSRLTVL.

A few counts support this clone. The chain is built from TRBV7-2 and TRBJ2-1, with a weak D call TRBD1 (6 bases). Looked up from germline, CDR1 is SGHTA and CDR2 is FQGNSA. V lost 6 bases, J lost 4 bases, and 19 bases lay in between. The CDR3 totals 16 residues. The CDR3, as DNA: TGTGCCAGCAGGGGCCTCCTGGGGGCAAATTACAATGAGCAGTTCTTC. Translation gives CASRGLLGANYNEQFF.

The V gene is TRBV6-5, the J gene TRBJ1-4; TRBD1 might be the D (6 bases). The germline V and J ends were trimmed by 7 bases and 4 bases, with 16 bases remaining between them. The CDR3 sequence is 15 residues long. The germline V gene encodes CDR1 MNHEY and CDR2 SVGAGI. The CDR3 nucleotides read TGTGCCAGCACCGGACAGACTGGGGTTAATGAAAAACTGTTTTTT. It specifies CASTGQTGVNEKLFF.

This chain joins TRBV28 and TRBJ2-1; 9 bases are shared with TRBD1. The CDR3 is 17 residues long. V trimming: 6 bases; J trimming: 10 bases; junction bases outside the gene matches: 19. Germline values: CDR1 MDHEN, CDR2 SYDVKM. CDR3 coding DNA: TGTGCCAGCAGGGGACAGGGAATAGTGGGGTACATAGGGGAGCAGTTCTTC. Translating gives CASRGQGIVGYIGEQFF.

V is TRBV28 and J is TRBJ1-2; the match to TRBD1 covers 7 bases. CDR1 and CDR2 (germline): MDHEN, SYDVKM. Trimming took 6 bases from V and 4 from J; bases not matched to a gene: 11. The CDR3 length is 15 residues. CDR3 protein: CASSLRDRESYGYTF. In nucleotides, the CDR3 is TGTGCCAGCAGCCTGAGGGACAGAGAGTCCTATGGCTACACCTTC.

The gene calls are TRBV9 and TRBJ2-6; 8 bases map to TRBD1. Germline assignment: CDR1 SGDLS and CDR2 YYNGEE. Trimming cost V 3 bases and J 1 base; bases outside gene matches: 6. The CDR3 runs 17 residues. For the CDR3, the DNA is TGTGCCAGCAGCGGACCGGACAGGGAGTCTGGGGCCAACGTCCTGACTTTC. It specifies CASSGPDRESGANVLTF.

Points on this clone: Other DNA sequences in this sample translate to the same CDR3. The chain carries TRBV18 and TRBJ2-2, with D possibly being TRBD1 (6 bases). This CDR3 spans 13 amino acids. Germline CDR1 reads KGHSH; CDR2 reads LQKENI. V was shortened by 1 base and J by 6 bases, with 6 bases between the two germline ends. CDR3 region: CASSPQGAGELFF. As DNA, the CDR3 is TGTGCCAGCTCACCACAGGGGGCCGGGGAGCTGTTTTTT.